A selection of T cell receptor beta chains follows, all from one sample in a study. In TCRdb, the RT-PCR reads were re-called with MiXCR into one record per CDR3 protein. This sample yields almost 700,000 distinct CDR3 sequences, of which approximately 15% are seen a single time; 3.6% belongs to the top ten. The specimen was memory CD4+ T cells from blood. The source of these receptors is a female donor in good health, serving as a healthy control. Both conserved end residues are part of each CDR3. D genes are given only for firm matches. Some rows mark clone size as missing; the rest say once, few, many or name a class of expanded clone.

TRBV7-2,few,NA,TRBJ2-5,TGTGCCAGCAGCTTAGGTGGTCCACCGCTACTCCAAGAGACCCAGTACTTC,CASSLGGPPLLQETQYF
TRBV5-6,NA,TRBD1,TRBJ2-5,TGTGCCAGCAGCCAGGTCGGGACAGTGTTGGGGGAGACCCAGTACTTC,CASSQVGTVLGETQYF
TRBV20-1,few,NA,TRBJ2-3,TGCAGTGCTAGAGAACCGAGTACTAGCCTACATACGCAGTATTTT,CSAREPSTSLHTQYF
TRBV4-3,few,NA,TRBJ1-3,TGCGCCAGCAGCCAAGATAGTAATTACGGGCGAAACACCATATATTTT,CASSQDSNYGRNTIYF
TRBV9,many,TRBD2,TRBJ2-5,TGTGCCAGCAGCGTAGCGGGGGGGCAAGAGACCCAGTACTTC,CASSVAGGQETQYF
TRBV19,few,NA,TRBJ2-6,TGTGCCAGTAGTATAGATCCTTTTATCCAAGGACACTCTGGGGCCAACGTCCTGACTTTC,CASSIDPFIQGHSGANVLTF
TRBV7-2,many,NA,TRBJ2-1,TGTGCCAGCAGCTTAGAGAGATCTGAGCAGTTCTTC,CASSLERSEQFF
TRBV20-1,NA,TRBD2,TRBJ2-1,TGCAGTGCTACGATTACTAGCGGGAGCACGCAGTTCTTC,CSATITSGSTQFF
TRBV7-9,NA,NA,TRBJ2-7,TGTGCCAGCAGCTTAGCTGGAGGGATCGAGCAGTACTTC,CASSLAGGIEQYF
TRBV5-4,NA,NA,TRBJ2-1,TGTGCCAGCAGCTTGGACAGCAATGAGCAGTTCTTC,CASSLDSNEQFF
TRBV27,NA,TRBD1,TRBJ1-5,TGTGCCAGCAGTCCGACCGGGACAGGATGGAATCAGCCCCAGCATTTT,CASSPTGTGWNQPQHF
TRBV5-1,NA,NA,TRBJ1-1,TGCGCCAGCAGCTTGATCGGCCCCAGTGCCAACACTGAAGCTTTCTTT,CASSLIGPSANTEAFF
TRBV5-1,NA,NA,TRBJ2-1,TGCGCCAGCAGCTTGGGAAACGGGGGTGGCAATGAGCAGTTCTTC,CASSLGNGGGNEQFF
TRBV7-2,NA,NA,TRBJ1-3,TGTGCCAGCAGCCTCAACTATGGTTCAGAAAACACCATATATTTT,CASSLNYGSENTIYF
TRBV5-4,NA,NA,TRBJ2-2,TGTGCCAGCAGCTTGTGGAGACAGAAGTCCGGGGAGCTGTTTTTT,CASSLWRQKSGELFF
TRBV5-1,many,TRBD2,TRBJ2-1,TGCGCCAGCAGCTTGGTTCTAGCGGCAAACAATGAGCAGTTCTTC,CASSLVLAANNEQFF
TRBV12-3/TRBV12-4,many,TRBD1,TRBJ1-2,TGTGCCAGCAGTGGCGTCAGGGGGAACTATGGCTACACCTTC,CASSGVRGNYGYTF
TRBV20-1,few,TRBD1,TRBJ1-5,TGCAGTGCCCGAAGACAGGGCCAGCCCCAGCATTTT,CSARRQGQPQHF
TRBV15,NA,NA,TRBJ1-4,TGTGCCACCAGCAGAGATCTCAGGGATGAAAAACTGTTTTTT,CATSRDLRDEKLFF
TRBV20-1,NA,NA,TRBJ1-2,TGCAGTGTGGGGATCTGGGGGGGCTACACCTTC,CSVGIWGGYTF
TRBV5-4,NA,NA,TRBJ2-2,TGTGCCAGCAGCTTGGGCAGCCCCACGAACACCGGGGAGCTGTTTTTT,CASSLGSPTNTGELFF
TRBV29-1,many,NA,TRBJ2-1,TGCAGCGTTGAACCCCGCGGTCCGTCCGATGAGCAGTTCTTC,CSVEPRGPSDEQFF
TRBV19,NA,NA,TRBJ1-1,TGTGCCAGTAGTATACAGGGCCTTTTGGCTGAAGCTTTCTTT,CASSIQGLLAEAFF
TRBV7-2,NA,NA,TRBJ2-1,TGTGCCAGCAGCCACGAGGGGACCAACAACAATGAGCAGTTCTTC,CASSHEGTNNNEQFF
TRBV20-1,many,TRBD2,TRBJ2-7,TGCAGTGCTAGTCGTGGCGGGAGAGGGTACGAGCAGTACTTC,CSASRGGRGYEQYF
TRBV6-2/TRBV6-3,NA,NA,TRBJ2-4,TGTGCCAGCAAAGGCACAGCCAAAAACATTCAGTACTTC,CASKGTAKNIQYF
TRBV7-2,few,TRBD2,TRBJ2-7,TGTGCCAGCAGCTTAGAGGGGACTAGCGGGGCGACGGGGCAGTACTTC,CASSLEGTSGATGQYF
TRBV2,many,TRBD2,TRBJ2-7,TGTGCCAGCAGGGTTAGCGGGAGTCTAGGCGAGCAGTACTTC,CASRVSGSLGEQYF
TRBV10-3,few,NA,TRBJ1-2,TGTGCCATCAGTGAGTCCTCCGACGGACTTCTTAACTATGGCTACACCTTC,CAISESSDGLLNYGYTF
TRBV12-3/TRBV12-4,few,NA,TRBJ1-3,TGTGCCAGCAGTTTCACCCGAAACACCATATATTTT,CASSFTRNTIYF
TRBV12-3/TRBV12-4,NA,NA,TRBJ1-1,TGTGCCAGCCTTCCCCGGCGGAGGACTGAAGCTTTCTTT,CASLPRRRTEAFF
TRBV10-3,few,NA,TRBJ2-7,TGTGCCATCAGGGCGAGTACATACGAGCAGTACTTC,CAIRASTYEQYF
TRBV12-3/TRBV12-4,few,TRBD1,TRBJ1-4,TGTGCCAGCAGTCCACAGCAGGGGGCTGAAAAACTGTTTTTT,CASSPQQGAEKLFF
TRBV5-4,NA,NA,TRBJ2-1,TGTGCCAGCAGGGCAGGTCAGACCTACAATGAGCAGTTCTTC,CASRAGQTYNEQFF
TRBV4-1,many,NA,TRBJ1-1,TGCGCCAGCAGCCATCCCCGGCCAGGTCGCTTAATGAACACTGAAGCTTTCTTT,CASSHPRPGRLMNTEAFF
TRBV29-1,few,TRBD2,TRBJ2-1,TGCAGCGTTGTAGGACTAGCGGGGCAACTCAGCTCCTACAATGAGCAGTTCTTC,CSVVGLAGQLSSYNEQFF
TRBV6-1,few,NA,TRBJ2-5,TGTGCCAGCAGTGAGGCCGCCGGGCTCTACCAAGAGACCCAGTACTTC,CASSEAAGLYQETQYF
TRBV6-5,NA,TRBD2,TRBJ2-7,TGTGCCAGCCAAACCTCACTAGCGGGGGGTTGGGAGCAGTACTTC,CASQTSLAGGWEQYF
TRBV7-2,many,NA,TRBJ2-3,TGTGCCAGCAGCTTAGGCCCAGATACGCAGTATTTT,CASSLGPDTQYF
TRBV4-3,many,TRBD2,TRBJ2-2,TGCGCCAGCAGCCTCGGGGGGAGGGGTGGTACCGGGGAGCTGTTTTTT,CASSLGGRGGTGELFF
TRBV6-1,few,NA,TRBJ1-6,TGTGCCAGCAGGGTGACTACTAATTCACCCCTCCACTTT,CASRVTTNSPLHF
TRBV29-1,many,TRBD1,TRBJ1-1,TGCAGCGTCGGACAGGATCAGAACACTGAAGCTTTCTTT,CSVGQDQNTEAFF
TRBV5-1,few,TRBD1,TRBJ2-5,TGCGCCAGCAGCGGACAGGGGGAATCGTTGGAGACCCAGTACTTC,CASSGQGESLETQYF
TRBV5-4,NA,NA,TRBJ2-7,TGTGCCAGCAGCCCGGGTATTTTGCGGACCTACGAGCAGTACTTC,CASSPGILRTYEQYF
TRBV12-5,NA,NA,TRBJ1-1,TGTGCTAGTGGTTCGACAGGAATGTCCACTGAAGCTTTCTTT,CASGSTGMSTEAFF